This is a list of T cell receptor beta chains from one sample in a study of vaccination and CD4 T cells after COVID-19. Antigens of these TCRs are unknown. TCRdb reanalysed the PCR reads using MiXCR and keeps one entry per CDR3 protein. Of approximately 9,300 distinct CDR3 sequences detected, about two fifths appear once; the ten largest clones hold 16%. The sequencing input was CD4+ T cells from blood, cultured in vitro. The receptors stem from a human donor who had recovered from COVID-19. Each CDR3 is given with its conserved first and last residue.

j_gene	v_gene	CDR3aa
TRBJ2-1	TRBV2	CASSPLAGGSVEQFF
TRBJ2-1	TRBV5-4	CASGQPGVDEQFF
TRBJ1-3	TRBV5-4	CVSSLGGGAGNTIYF
TRBJ1-5	TRBV6-1	CASSARGTSNQPQHF
TRBJ2-6	TRBV27	CASRASGANVLTF
TRBJ2-5	TRBV19	CASRRAGGSETQYF
TRBJ1-2	TRBV6-5	CASSYLSMGGYTF
TRBJ1-5	TRBV11-2	CASSPGAMSNQPQHF
TRBJ1-1	TRBV29-1	CSVVLQANTEAFF
TRBJ1-1	TRBV20-1	CSARDISGEAFF
TRBJ2-5	TRBV10-1	CASSSIGAPQETQYF
TRBJ1-1	TRBV7-9	CASSFRQRGTEAFF
TRBJ2-1	TRBV12-3/TRBV12-4	CASSFWGGGQFF
TRBJ1-5	TRBV15	CATSRGTGRGNQPQHF
TRBJ2-1	TRBV7-9	CASSPSGGAPHEQFF
TRBJ2-1	TRBV20-1	CSARKTSGGINEQFF
TRBJ1-1	TRBV6-2/TRBV6-3	CASSYGVAEAFF
TRBJ1-2	TRBV12-5	CASGLLVGFRNGYTF
TRBJ1-3	TRBV19	CASSRGQGDGNTIYF
TRBJ2-7	TRBV6-2/TRBV6-3	CASSGTGGVYEQYF
TRBJ1-2	TRBV6-2/TRBV6-3	CASSLPGPNYGYTF
TRBJ2-4	TRBV7-6	CASSLGGASGQAKNIQYF
TRBJ2-3	TRBV7-9	CASSPGLAGSTDTQYF
TRBJ2-1	TRBV10-2	CASSGLAITYNEQFF
TRBJ2-7	TRBV6-5	CASSSRQTYEQYF
TRBJ1-3	TRBV27	CASAPGGGNTIYF
TRBJ2-1	TRBV7-2	CASSSGQYNEQFF
TRBJ1-2	TRBV5-4	CASSPRPNRAGYTF
TRBJ2-7	TRBV19	CASSNSGTFPYEQYF
TRBJ2-5	TRBV20-1	CSARDWSAGAWLETQYF
TRBJ1-2	TRBV6-1	CASSPNTGNDRYTF
TRBJ1-1	TRBV20-1	CSAGDRVNTEAFF
TRBJ2-5	TRBV7-2	CASSFLPGDGETQYF
TRBJ1-2	TRBV19	CASRFRDRTGYTF
TRBJ2-3	TRBV2	CASVNSGGATDTQYF
TRBJ1-1	TRBV25-1	CASTNTVLTEAFF
TRBJ1-2	TRBV19	CASKITGTGDYGYTF